The source of this TCR beta chain is a study of cytomegalovirus exposure and HLA in healthy donors. A multiplex PCR was run with 60 Vbeta primers and 13 Jbeta primers. TCRdb keeps only in-frame clones here, not all; method: immunoSEQ multiplex PCR. The repertoire holds tens of thousands of clones, with around 81% as singletons. Trimming removed 4 bases from V and 5 bases from J; junction bases left unmatched: 6. Germline V lookup: CDR1 SGHDT, CDR2 YYEEEE. The CDR3 loop spans 15 amino acids. The receptor's source is a male donor in good health and CMV-seropositive. The genes are TRBV5-6 and TRBJ2-3; TRBD2 agrees at 11 bases. Source material: PBMCs. CDR3 DNA sequence: TGTGCCAGCAGCGCTAAAACTAGCGGGGGAGATACGCAGTATTTT. This encodes CASSAKTSGGDTQYF.